Each of the 18 T cell receptor beta chains below was sequenced from the same sample in a study of radiation and T cells in renal cell carcinoma. The time point: blood 2 weeks post-SBRT. Specified treatment: 15 Gy SBRT to primary tumor, nephrectomy 4 weeks later. Sequencing used immunoSEQ multiplex PCR; TCRdb keeps in-frame clones, though not all of them. The sample contains 25,000 to 30,000 clones, about 84% of which appear only once. Sequencing was performed on blood, taken from a patient whose treatment included radiotherapy and nephrectomy. The receptors stem from a man aged 60 to 69 with renal cell carcinoma.

This chain connects TRBV30 to TRBJ1-2; D perhaps matches TRBD1 (5 bases). The CDR3 is 12 amino acids. V shed 0 bases and J shed 8 bases, with 10 bases lying between them. Looked up from germline, CDR1 is GTSNPN and CDR2 is SVGIG (reference sequence). The CDR3 DNA follows: TGTGCCTGGAGTGTCGGGACGCTCGGCTACACCTTC. Translation: CAWSVGTLGYTF.

The genes are TRBV19 and TRBJ2-7; 10 bases agree with TRBD1. This CDR3 is 15 amino acids long. V was pared by 9 bases and J by 1 base, with 9 bases of the junction left unmatched. Per germline, CDR1 LNHDA and CDR2 SQIVND (reference sequence). As DNA, the CDR3 is TGTGCCAGCAATCCGGGACAGGGGAATTCCTACGAGCAGTACTTC. Protein sequence: CASNPGQGNSYEQYF.

J is TRBJ1-2 and V is TRBV7-2, with D uncertain. The V end was cut by 6 bases, the J end by 10 bases, with 12 bases between. From germline, CDR1 is SGHTA and CDR2 FQGNSA. The CDR3 consists of 11 residues. In DNA, the CDR3 is TGTGCCAGCAGTGCCGGGATGTACTACACCTTC. This sequence encodes CASSAGMYYTF.

The chain is built from TRBV4-2 and TRBJ1-1; D is uncertain. The CDR3 spans 16 residues. CDR1 is LGHNA, CDR2 YNFKEQ, per germline. Trimming pared 5 bases from V and 7 bases from J, leaving 23 bases between. CDR3 nucleotides: TGTGCCAGCAGCTTGGATCCATACAGAGACGGGCTTGAAGCTTTCTTT. Its protein is CASSLDPYRDGLEAFF.

This chain links TRBV10-3 with TRBJ2-7; 11 bases fit TRBD1. The CDR3 contains 17 residues. V lost 0 bases to trimming and J lost 7 bases; unmatched junction nucleotides: 11. Germline V gene sequence: CDR1 ENHRY, CDR2 SYGVKD. The CDR3 DNA sequence: TGTGCCATCAGTGAGTCGACATTAGGACAGGGGGCCCGGGAGCAGTACTTC. This sequence encodes CAISESTLGQGAREQYF.

This clone has just a few counts. The genes are TRBV10-3 and TRBJ1-2; a weak D match, TRBD1 (6 bases). CDR3 length: 13 residues. Trimming cost V 4 bases and J 2 bases, with 8 bases left between them. CDR1 is ENHRY and CDR2 is SYGVKD in the germline V gene. The CDR3 reads CAISAGQNYGYTF. For the CDR3, the DNA is TGTGCCATCAGTGCTGGACAGAACTATGGCTACACCTTC.

The J gene is TRBJ2-3, the V gene TRBV9, with D perhaps matching TRBD2 (5 bases). Germline values: CDR1 SGDLS, CDR2 YYNGEE. The CDR3 length is 16 residues. Between the trimmed V and J ends, which lost 0 bases and 7 bases, there was a span of 18 bases. CDR3 loop: CASSVVRLASVNTQYF. The CDR3 bases are TGTGCCAGCAGCGTAGTAAGGCTAGCCTCCGTAAATACGCAGTATTTT.

This chain connects TRBV4-2 to TRBJ1-5; maybe TRBD1 (5 bases). Trimming took off 0 bases at V and 1 base at J, with 7 bases between the two ends. Germline V lookup: CDR1 LGHNA, CDR2 YNFKEQ. This CDR3 is built from 15 residues. CDR3 residues: CASSQDWDSNQPQHF. As DNA, the CDR3 is TGTGCCAGCAGCCAAGATTGGGACAGCAATCAGCCCCAGCATTTT.

The genes are TRBV5-1 and TRBJ2-3; D is unclear. CDR1 and CDR2 (germline): SGHRS, YFSETQ. CDR3 length equals 13 residues. Trimming stripped 0 bases from V and 3 bases from J, with 5 bases between. The CDR3 spells CASSLGPTDTQYF. The CDR3, as DNA: TGCGCCAGCAGCTTGGGCCCAACAGATACGCAGTATTTT.

This clone has a handful of counts. The V and J genes are TRBV7-3 and TRBJ2-2; 10 positions match TRBD2. The J segment lost 4 bases and the V segment lost 4 bases, leaving 15 bases of the junction unmatched. Germline V gives CDR1 SGHTA, CDR2 FQGTGA. This CDR3 is built from 19 residues. The CDR3 region is CASSSHSGRTSGPTGELFF. CDR3 sequence (DNA): TGTGCCAGCAGCTCCCACTCGGGGAGGACTAGCGGACCCACCGGGGAGCTGTTTTTT.

The table lists this clone with a few counts. Different DNA sequences within this sample yield the same CDR3. The chain combines TRBV6-5 with TRBJ1-1, with D tentatively TRBD1 (5 bases). V lost 5 bases, J lost 1 base, and 11 bases lay in between. The CDR3 contains 14 residues. Germline-derived CDR1 and CDR2 are MNHEY and SVGAGI. The CDR3 region has the DNA TGTGCCAGCAGTCTATTGGGGGGGAACACTGAAGCTTTCTTT. Protein: CASSLLGGNTEAFF.

This chain joins TRBV9 and TRBJ2-1; D gene unclear. Germline assignment: CDR1 SGDLS and CDR2 YYNGEE. This CDR3 spans 12 amino acids. Trimming pared 0 bases from V and 9 bases from J, leaving 7 bases between. Written as DNA, the CDR3 is TGTGCCAGCAGCGTAGATAGAAGTGAGCAGTTCTTC. Translated, it gives CASSVDRSEQFF.

In its sample, this clone was seen once. The chain links TRBV19 to TRBJ2-1; 14 nucleotides line up with TRBD2. V dropped 7 bases and J dropped 4; count of bases not matched to a gene: 3. CDR3 size: 15 residues. Germline V gene lookup returns CDR1 LNHDA and CDR2 SQIVND (reference sequence). This chain's CDR3 is CASTRLAGGYNEQFF. The CDR3 DNA follows: TGTGCCAGTACAAGACTAGCGGGAGGGTACAATGAGCAGTTCTTC. Full variable domain (rest looked up from reference TRBV19 and TRBJ2-1): DGGITQSPKYLFRKEGQNVTLSCEQNLNHDAMYWYRQDPGQGLRLIYYSQIVNDFQKGDIAEGYSVSREKKESFPLTVTSAQKNPTAFYLCASTRLAGGYNEQFFGPGTRLTVL.

Here the CDR3 DNA reads TGTGCCAGCAGCTTTAAAGCTTCCCACGAGCAGTACTTC. Amino acid sequence: CASSFKASHEQYF. This rearrangement joins TRBV5-6 to TRBJ2-7, with D unresolved. V was shortened by 2 bases and J by 5 bases, with 11 bases between the two germline ends. CDR1 and CDR2 (germline): SGHDT, YYEEEE. CDR3 length: 13 amino acids.

The rearrangement links TRBV19 to TRBJ2-2; TRBD2 matches at 9 bases. CDR3 size: 15 residues. Germline V gives CDR1 LNHDA, CDR2 SQIVND (reference sequence). The J segment lost 7 bases and the V segment lost 6 bases, leaving 9 bases of the junction unmatched. The CDR3 nucleotides are TGTGCCAGTAGCGCCCCCGGGACTAGCCACGGGGAGCTGTTTTTT. It translates to CASSAPGTSHGELFF.

Turning to this clone: Other DNA sequences in this specimen translate into the identical CDR3. The rearrangement joins TRBV14 to TRBJ2-3, with 7 bases fitting TRBD2. V dropped 0 bases and J dropped 2; count of bases not matched to a gene: 11. Germline CDR1 and CDR2: SGHDN and FVKESK. The CDR3 is made up of 18 amino acids. CDR3 region: CASSQERGASGYTDTQYF. The CDR3 DNA is TGTGCCAGCAGCCAAGAAAGAGGAGCTAGCGGATACACAGATACGCAGTATTTT.

Points on this clone: This sample includes further DNA sequences coding for the same CDR3. CDR3 nucleotides: TGTGCCAGCAGCTTGTCGGGTGGTCAGCCCCAGCATTTT. Amino acids: CASSLSGGQPQHF. V is TRBV5-6 and J is TRBJ1-5; D call uncertain. Germline CDR1 reads SGHDT; CDR2 reads YYEEEE. V lost 1 base and J lost 6, with 8 bases in between. CDR3 length equals 13 residues.

V is TRBV4-2 and J is TRBJ2-5; 10 positions match TRBD2. The V and J ends lost 0 bases and 4 bases, in that order; junction bases with no gene match: 8. This CDR3 spans 17 amino acids. The germline V gene has CDR1 LGHNA and CDR2 YNFKEQ. This CDR3 reads CASSQDLASGRGETQYF. Here the CDR3 DNA reads TGTGCCAGCAGCCAAGATTTGGCTAGCGGGAGAGGAGAGACCCAGTACTTC.